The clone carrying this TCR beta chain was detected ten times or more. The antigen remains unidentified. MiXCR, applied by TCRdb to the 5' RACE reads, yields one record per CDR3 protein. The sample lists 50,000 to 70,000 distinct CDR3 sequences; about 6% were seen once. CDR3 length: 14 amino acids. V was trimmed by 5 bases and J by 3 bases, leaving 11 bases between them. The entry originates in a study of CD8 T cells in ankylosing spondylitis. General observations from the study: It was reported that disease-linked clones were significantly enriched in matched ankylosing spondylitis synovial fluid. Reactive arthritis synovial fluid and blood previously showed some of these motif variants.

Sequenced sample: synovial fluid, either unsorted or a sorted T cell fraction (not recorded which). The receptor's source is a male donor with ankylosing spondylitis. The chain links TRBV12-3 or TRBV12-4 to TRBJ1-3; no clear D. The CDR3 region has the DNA TGTGCCAGCAGTCTGGCCCGGGTTGGAAACACCATATATTTT. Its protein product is CASSLARVGNTIYF.